This T cell receptor beta chain is from a study of blood T cell repertoires in COVID-19 (dated by TCRdb to 2020 to 2022). About the investigation overall: Samples covering the acute and convalescent phases of COVID-19 were provided by collaborators in the United States, Italy and Spain. The material from the prospective study consisted of cDNA or gDNA derived from T cells, B-cell-depleted T cells, or PBMCs. Deeply sampled blood TCRbeta repertoires from subjects exposed to, actively infected with, or recovered from COVID-19 were included in the dataset. The repertoires were released in a freely available public database intended as a resource for research on the immune response to SARS-CoV-2. Samples came from the ongoing ImmuneRACE study (first 160 participants) plus 1,254 subjects from 6 global collaborators. Sample metadata almost always included a de-identified subject ID, COVID-19 status, age in years and sex. HLA class I and class II types, where available, came from metadata supplied by the sample provider rather than from assay-based typing.

The immunoSEQ Assay, a bias-controlled multiplex PCR, was used to amplify TCRbeta CDR3 regions from genomic DNA. As for the authors' bioinformatics: Within the assay, amplification of reference gene primers was used to estimate how many nucleated cells each sample contained. Sequence reads were collapsed and filtered to measure the absolute abundance of every unique TCRbeta CDR3 rearrangement. For each sample, productive Simpson clonality was calculated as the square root of Simpson's diversity index across productive rearrangements. TCRdb carries this immuneACCESS record with in-frame sequences only. Its versions omit some clonotypes, under half of them owing to an unresolved V gene in the studies checked, with the rest unexplained. V and J calls and clone size are given by that table; D and trimming were obtained from the DNA. This sample has 10,000 to 15,000 clones in its table, and about 78% of those were observed once. Jointly, the top ten make up around 37% of the sample.

Collaborating institutions collected whole blood in K2EDTA tubes following their own protocols. For TCRbeta analysis, collaborator samples were shipped as frozen whole blood, as isolated PBMCs, or as DNA extracted from either sample type. As regards this clone: Its antigen has not been determined. No quality values exist for individual bases; no much larger clone is one base distant.

Here is what the overall study found, with its caveats: Clinical and demographic metadata were provided uncurated, with the amount varying by source and participant.

Unmatched junction bases come to 6, with V trimmed by 0 bases and J by 7 bases. The CDR1 and CDR2 encoded by the germline V gene (reference sequence) are GTSNPN and SVGIG. The CDR3 runs 15 residues from the cysteine to the phenylalanine. Only the CDR3 region is kept as DNA, spanning 45 bases read in frame from base 1. This sequence was found in a human donor in a cohort sampled during active COVID-19. The chain is encoded by TRBV30 joined to TRBJ1-6; the central 7 bases match TRBD1. Material for sequencing was peripheral blood. For the CDR3, the sequence is CAWSVKGGSNSPLHF. The bases are TGTGCCTGGAGTGTGAAAGGGGGCAGCAATTCACCCCTCCACTTT.